This T cell receptor (beta chain) came from a study of blood T cell repertoires in COVID-19. Study-level information: Specimens from acute and convalescent COVID-19 originated in the United States, Italy and Spain. Sources were T cells, B-cell-depleted T cells, or PBMCs; the material itself was cDNA or gDNA.

Per the original data handling: Nucleated cell counts were estimated from reference gene primer amplification. Generated by immunoSEQ multiplex PCR, the TCRdb table keeps only in-frame clones and is missing some. V and J calls and clone size are given by that table; D and trimming were obtained from the DNA. The table includes over 120,000 clones, approximately 88% detected once. Regarding this clone: Other DNA sequences in this specimen translate into the identical CDR3.

Germline lookup yields CDR1 MNHNS and CDR2 SASEGT. CDR3 length equals 14 residues. V was pared by 2 bases and J by 2 bases, with 9 bases between. The specimen sequenced was peripheral blood. This chain joins TRBV6-1 and TRBJ2-5, with D possibly matching TRBD2 (6 bases). This sequence originates from a woman in her fifties or sixties with acute or convalescent COVID-19. The CDR3 region has the DNA TGTGCCAGCAGTGAAACTGGGGGGCAAGAGACCCAGTACTTC. This codes for CASSETGGQETQYF.